This T cell receptor beta chain is from a study of Graves' ophthalmopathy and Graves' hyperthyroidism. Amplification of the TCR beta CDR3 regions used RNA transcripts (as template). In the first round, RT-PCR was carried out with HTBI primers, and a multiplex PCR formed the second round. TCRdb reanalysed the multiplex PCR reads using MiXCR and keeps one entry per CDR3 protein. In the table there are hundreds of thousands of distinct CDR3 sequences, 45% of which are singletons. Orbital computed tomography and thyroid ultrasound, along with TRAb, serum thyroxine and clinical symptoms, underpinned diagnosis. Out of about 11 ml of fresh peripheral blood, PBMCs were obtained. V gave up 4 bases and J gave up 5 bases; unmatched junction bases: 13. Germline CDR1 reads MNHNY; CDR2 reads SVGAGI (reference sequence). CDR3 size: 16 residues.

The clonotype originates from an adult man with Graves' ophthalmopathy. Sequenced material: peripheral blood. This chain uses TRBV6-6 with TRBJ2-5; TRBD1 matches at 7 bases. The CDR3 protein is CASSSPDRVAGETQYF. CDR3 coding DNA: TGTGCCAGCAGTTCTCCCGACAGGGTCGCCGGGGAGACCCAGTACTTC.